There are a few counts of the clone carrying this T cell receptor beta chain. Its matching antigen is unknown. It was cDNA, reverse transcribed from extracted RNA, that served as the sequencing template. Sequencing used immunoSEQ multiplex PCR; TCRdb keeps in-frame clones, though not all of them. This sample has 190,000 or so clones; roughly 50% occur once, and the top ten carry approximately 5.1%. CDR3 length equals 11 residues. With 5 bases clipped from V and 5 bases from J, the junction kept 0 bases outside the gene matches. CDR1 and CDR2 from the germline V gene are SGHTA and FQGNSA. Treatment given: oral pan-JAK inhibitor, 5-10 mg twice daily. This specimen comes from a study of CD8+ T cells in alopecia areata. Study results and limitations: There were many expanded lesional clones persisting in scalp and blood during tofacitinib.

The input for sequencing was CD4+ T cells sorted from blood, taken at week 24, from a patient treated with tofacitinib. This receptor was identified in a human donor with alopecia areata. The genes are TRBV7-2 and TRBJ2-7; 7 nucleotides match TRBD1. DNA for the CDR3: TGTGCCAGCAGCGACAGGGACGAGCAGTACTTC. Amino acid sequence: CASSDRDEQYF.